This T cell receptor (beta chain) stems from a study of PD-L1 blockade in urothelial cancer. From germline, CDR1 is MDHEN and CDR2 SYDVKM. V lost 5 bases to trimming and J lost 5 bases; unmatched junction nucleotides: 8. The length of the CDR3 is 15 residues. Time point meaning: peripheral blood 6 weeks after treatment start. TCRdb's table, derived via immunoSEQ multiplex PCR, lists solely in-frame clones and lacks some. The sample records about 27,000 clones, approximately 82% being singletons. As regards this clone: Its antigen is not known.

Study-wide points: Clones that were tumor-associated expanded more in the blood of durable-benefit patients at 3 weeks. TCR clonality was measured in pretreatment peripheral blood. Clonality below the median predicted better survival.

The receptor was derived from a man between 70 and 80 years old with urothelial cancer. The sample in question was PBMCs, obtained around atezolizumab (anti-PD-L1) treatment. The chain recombines TRBV28 with TRBJ2-2, with 7 bases matching TRBD2. CDR3 in DNA: TGTGCCAGCAGTCGCAGGAGGGAGGGAACCGGGGAGCTGTTTTTT. Translated: CASSRRREGTGELFF. The whole variable domain, remainder taken from reference TRBV28 and TRBJ2-2, is DVKVTQSSRYLVKRTGEKVFLECVQDMDHENMFWYRQDPGLGLRLIYFSYDVKMKEKGDIPEGYSVSREKKERFSLILESASTNQTSMYLCASSRRREGTGELFFGEGSRLTVL.